The rows below give T cell receptor beta chains drawn from one sample of a study of human T cells and chemical hapten exposure. MiXCR was run by TCRdb on the RACE reads, yielding one entry per CDR3 protein. The sample lists 110,000 to 150,000 distinct CDR3 sequences; about an eighth were seen once. The sample was whole blood, taken in connection with sensitization to the hapten diphenylcyclopropenone (DPC). These receptors came from a woman between 45 and 65 years old with alopecia areata. Some clones in this sample may be carry-over from other donors' samples. CDR3s include the opening cysteine and the closing phenylalanine or tryptophan. A D gene is named only where the DNA matches it firmly. The size entry is marked missing in some rows and otherwise reads once, few, many or a size class.

D: TRBD1; V: TRBV4-3; size: -; J: TRBJ2-3; CDR3: CASSQEGGASSTDTQYF; DNA: TGCGCCAGCAGCCAAGAAGGGGGCGCCAGTAGCACAGATACGCAGTATTTT
D: -; V: TRBV7-2; size: many; J: TRBJ1-6; CDR3: CASSSTPGSALHF; DNA: TGTGCCAGCAGCTCCACCCCCGGTTCGGCCCTCCACTTT
D: TRBD2; V: TRBV28; size: many; J: TRBJ2-3; CDR3: CASSPSGDFTDTQYF; DNA: TGTGCCAGCTCACCTAGCGGAGATTTCACAGATACGCAGTATTTT
D: -; V: TRBV3-1; size: few; J: TRBJ1-2; CDR3: CASSRIQAYGYTF; DNA: TGTGCCAGCAGCCGGATACAGGCCTATGGCTACACCTTC
D: TRBD1; V: TRBV3-1; size: once; J: TRBJ2-1; CDR3: CASRGQGGGEQFF; DNA: TGTGCCAGCCGGGGACAGGGCGGGGGTGAGCAGTTCTTC
D: -; V: TRBV10-2; size: few; J: TRBJ1-1; CDR3: CASSELATPAFF; DNA: TGCGCCAGCAGTGAGTTGGCCACCCCAGCTTTCTTT
D: TRBD2; V: TRBV29-1; size: -; J: TRBJ2-3; CDR3: CSVGVAGSMVDTQYF; DNA: TGCAGCGTTGGAGTAGCGGGGTCGATGGTAGATACGCAGTATTTT
D: TRBD1; V: TRBV3-1; size: few; J: TRBJ2-2; CDR3: CASSLTGAMNTGELFF; DNA: TGTGCCAGCAGCCTTACAGGGGCTATGAACACCGGGGAGCTGTTTTTT
D: TRBD2; V: TRBV29-1; size: few; J: TRBJ2-7; CDR3: CSVEAASGRLWEQYF; DNA: TGCAGCGTTGAAGCGGCTAGCGGGAGGCTCTGGGAGCAGTACTTC
D: TRBD1; V: TRBV4-1; size: -; J: TRBJ1-6; CDR3: CASSPVPGTGDSPLHF; DNA: TGCGCCAGCAGCCCTGTGCCCGGGACAGGGGATTCACCCCTCCACTTT
D: TRBD2; V: TRBV7-9; size: -; J: TRBJ2-3; CDR3: CASSYGLAGERPTDTQYF; DNA: TGTGCCAGCAGCTACGGACTAGCGGGAGAGAGGCCGACAGATACGCAGTATTTT
D: -; V: TRBV6-6; size: few; J: TRBJ1-5; CDR3: CASSYSRLNSNQPQHF; DNA: TGTGCCAGCAGTTACTCGCGCTTAAATAGCAATCAGCCCCAGCATTTT
D: -; V: TRBV30; size: -; J: TRBJ1-5; CDR3: CAWSPGVGRNQPQHF; DNA: TGTGCCTGGAGTCCCGGGGTGGGACGGAATCAGCCCCAGCATTTT
D: TRBD2; V: TRBV9; size: many; J: TRBJ2-2; CDR3: CASTVAGNTGELFF; DNA: TGTGCCAGCACCGTAGCGGGGAACACCGGGGAGCTGTTTTTT